Given below is one T cell receptor beta chain in context. Source study methods: It was from reference gene primer amplification that nucleated cell counts were estimated. The assay was immunoSEQ multiplex PCR, and TCRdb's table has in-frame clones only and misses some. Clone size and V and J calls were adopted from that table, with D and trimming inferred from the DNA. The table records some 200,000 clones, over 60% of them present only once. There are 15 residues in the CDR3. In germline, CDR1 is SGHNT, CDR2 YYREEE (reference sequence). V lost 0 bases and J lost 5, with 14 bases in between. This entry comes from a study of blood T cell repertoires in COVID-19. The overall study: Acute and convalescent COVID-19 samples came from the United States, Italy and Spain. In each case, the material was cDNA or gDNA derived from T cells, B-cell-depleted T cells, or PBMCs.

The specimen was peripheral blood. This TCR derives from a woman between 65 and 79 years old with acute or convalescent COVID-19. The J gene is TRBJ1-1, the V gene TRBV5-4; possibly TRBD1 for D (5 bases). The CDR3 reads CASSLGVGGGTEAFF. The CDR3 nucleotides are TGTGCCAGCAGCTTGGGCGTCGGGGGAGGGACTGAAGCTTTCTTT.